The clone carrying this T cell receptor (beta chain) has a handful of counts. The antigen remains undetermined. V gave up 5 bases and J gave up 9 bases, with 21 bases separating them. Germline V gene data show CDR1 as SGHRS and CDR2 as YFSETQ. CDR3 length equals 15 residues. TCRdb reprocessed the 5' RACE reads via MiXCR and lists one record per CDR3 protein. The repertoire holds around 370,000 distinct CDR3 sequences, with approximately 8.7% as singletons. The sample comes from a study of identical twins. Study-wide findings and caveats: Conclusions were based on cross-sectional statistical analysis, without following the same donors.

The gene calls are TRBV5-1 and TRBJ2-1; a possible D gene is TRBD2 (6 bases). Sequenced: naive T cells sorted from blood. The receptor's source is a woman aged 45-65 years in good health. The chain's CDR3 is CASSFLTSRQGEQFF. CDR3 coding DNA: TGCGCCAGCAGTTTTTTGACTAGTCGGCAGGGTGAGCAGTTCTTC.